The 27 T cell receptor beta chains below all came from one sample that was sequenced in a study of T cell responses to AZD1222 COVID-19 vaccine. Generated by immunoSEQ multiplex PCR, the TCRdb table keeps only in-frame clones and is missing some. The sample has tens of thousands of clones, approximately 90% seen once. This specimen was peripheral blood, taken 28 days after the second AZD1222 dose. These receptor sequences come from an adult who received the AZD1222 COVID-19 vaccine.

The chain carries TRBV7-2 and TRBJ2-1; 12 nucleotides match TRBD2. Germline V CDR1 and CDR2: SGHTA, FQGNSA. The J segment lost 7 bases and the V segment lost 3 bases, leaving 7 bases of the junction unmatched. This CDR3 region has 16 residues. CDR3 bases: TGTGCCAGCAGCTTGAGGACTAGCGGGATGAGTAATGAGCAGTTCTTC. This gives the protein CASSLRTSGMSNEQFF.

This clone was found once. This chain joins TRBV28 and TRBJ2-7; D is perhaps TRBD1 (6 bases). The CDR3 contains 13 residues. CDR1 is MDHEN, CDR2 SYDVKM, per germline. Trimming took off 1 base at V and 3 bases at J, with 7 bases between the two ends. CDR3 DNA sequence: TGTGCCAGCAGTTTATACAGGGACTACGAGCAGTACTTC. This sequence encodes CASSLYRDYEQYF.

The rearrangement links TRBV5-1 to TRBJ2-6; D unclear. CDR1 and CDR2 (germline): SGHRS, YFSETQ. V was clipped by 0 bases and J by 0 bases, with 7 bases between them. There are 16 residues in the CDR3. The CDR3 protein is CASSLDPGSGANVLTF. The CDR3, as DNA: TGCGCCAGCAGCTTGGACCCGGGCTCTGGGGCCAACGTCCTGACTTTC.

V gene TRBV9 combines with J gene TRBJ2-2; tentatively, D is TRBD2 (5 bases). Germline assignment: CDR1 SGDLS and CDR2 YYNGEE. The CDR3 runs to 13 residues. V gave up 3 bases and J gave up 8 bases, with 11 bases separating them. The CDR3 is CASSERARGELFF. The CDR3, as DNA: TGTGCCAGCAGCGAGAGGGCTCGTGGGGAGCTGTTTTTT.

V is TRBV21-1 and J is TRBJ2-2; TRBD1 was called by the table and not checked on the DNA. TRBV21-1 is an annotated pseudogene. This CDR3 spans 17 amino acids. This CDR3 is CASSKKARRGQGGELFF. DNA of the CDR3: TGTGCCAGCAGCAAAAAAGCCCGCAGGGGGCAAGGCGGGGAGCTGTTTTTT.

The rearrangement joins TRBV15 to TRBJ2-1; 8 bases align to TRBD2. CDR3 length: 15 residues. Germline V lookup: CDR1 LNHNV, CDR2 YYDKDF (reference sequence). V dropped 5 bases and J dropped 3; count of bases not matched to a gene: 6. This CDR3 is CATSGTGTSYNEQFF. Written as DNA, the CDR3 is TGTGCCACCAGCGGTACCGGGACTAGCTACAATGAGCAGTTCTTC.

V is TRBV27 and J is TRBJ1-6, with no clear D. CDR1 MNHEY and CDR2 SMNVEV come from the germline V gene (reference sequence). Trimming removed 6 bases at V and 0 bases at J, with 15 bases between. The CDR3 length is 17 residues. The CDR3 reads CASSLGSRSSYNSPLHF. The CDR3 bases are TGTGCCAGCAGCTTGGGATCTCGGAGCTCCTATAATTCACCCCTCCACTTT.

V gene TRBV30 combines with J gene TRBJ1-4; a possible D gene is TRBD1 (6 bases). Trimming left V 3 bases short and J 4 bases short, with 15 bases between. The CDR3 consists of 15 residues. Per germline, CDR1 GTSNPN and CDR2 SVGIG (reference sequence). CDR3 region: CAWSPTGLVNEKLFF. The CDR3 region has the DNA TGTGCCTGGAGCCCGACAGGTTTAGTTAATGAAAAACTGTTTTTT.

This chain links TRBV18 with TRBJ1-2; the match to TRBD1 covers 8 bases. The germline V gene encodes CDR1 KGHSH and CDR2 LQKENI. Losses at the gene ends were 6 bases for V and 4 bases for J; bases not matched to a gene: 7. This CDR3 spans 14 amino acids. CDR3 nucleotides: TGTGCCAGCTCGGCGGACAGGGCCTCCTATGGCTACACCTTC. Amino acid sequence: CASSADRASYGYTF.

This sequence joins TRBV28 and TRBJ2-5, with D possibly being TRBD2 (6 bases). The ends were cut back, 7 bases at V and 7 bases at J, with 13 bases in the middle. The length of the CDR3 is 12 residues. Per the germline V gene, CDR1 is MDHEN and CDR2 is SYDVKM. The CDR3 loop is CASTSRRGTQYF. CDR3 nucleotide sequence: TGTGCCAGCACCTCCAGGCGGGGGACCCAGTACTTC.

V is TRBV14 and J is TRBJ2-7; TRBD1 is a possible D gene (6 bases). The germline gives CDR1 SGHDN, CDR2 FVKESK. This CDR3 is built from 13 residues. Trimming removed 1 base from V and 7 bases from J, with 11 bases in between. The DNA of the CDR3 is TGTGCCAGCAGCCAAGCCAGGGGCGGGGAGCAGTACTTC. Encoded protein: CASSQARGGEQYF.

The rearrangement uses TRBV2 and TRBJ2-1; TRBD1 might be the D (6 bases). The V gene's germline CDR1 is SNHLY and CDR2 FYNNEI. Trimming shortened V by 3 bases and J by 7 bases, and 10 bases separated the two germline ends. The CDR3 has 13 residues. Written as DNA, the CDR3 is TGTGCCAGCAGTGACCAGGGGTGGAATGAGCAGTTCTTC. Residues: CASSDQGWNEQFF.

This clone was picked up a small number of times. The chain links TRBV2 to TRBJ1-3; 10 nucleotides line up with TRBD1. The germline CDR1 and CDR2 sequences are SNHLY and FYNNEI. V gave up 7 bases and J gave up 3 bases; unmatched junction bases: 3. This CDR3 has 14 amino acids. CDR3 sequence: CASTRDRGGNTIYF. CDR3 in DNA: TGTGCCAGCACCAGGGACAGGGGTGGAAACACCATATATTTT.

The genes are TRBV21-1 and TRBJ2-3. TRBV21-1 is assigned pseudogene status. The CDR3 is made up of 15 amino acids. This chain's CDR3 is CAVNGLARRGDTQYF. For the CDR3, the DNA is TGTGCCGTCAACGGGCTAGCCAGAAGGGGAGATACGCAGTATTTT.

This clone was counted once. The rearrangement joins TRBV19 to TRBJ2-7; 13 nucleotides agree with TRBD2. The V gene's germline CDR1 is LNHDA and CDR2 SQIVND (reference sequence). Trimming took 8 bases from V and 5 from J; bases not matched to a gene: 6. CDR3 size: 14 residues. The CDR3 DNA is TGTGCCAGTCGGACTAGCGGGAGAAGGGACGAGCAGTACTTC. The encoded protein is CASRTSGRRDEQYF.

This rearrangement joins TRBV10-3 to TRBJ1-2; no definite D call. CDR1 ENHRY and CDR2 SYGVKD come from the germline V gene. This CDR3 has 17 amino acids. The V and J ends lost 0 bases and 4 bases respectively, with 18 bases between them. This CDR3 reads CAISESRQDRIGYGYTF. CDR3 DNA: TGTGCCATCAGTGAGTCCCGCCAGGATCGAATCGGCTATGGCTACACCTTC.

This rearrangement joins TRBV9 to TRBJ2-2; D ambiguous. CDR3 length: 14 amino acids. Trimming took 2 bases from V and 5 from J, leaving 10 bases between them. Germline CDR1 SGDLS, CDR2 YYNGEE. The CDR3 is CASSVSMGTGELFF. Here the CDR3 DNA reads TGTGCCAGCAGCGTTTCCATGGGGACCGGGGAGCTGTTTTTT.

CDR3 sequence reads: CASSESFSQGNSPLHF. The CDR3 DNA reads as TGTGCCAGCAGTGAATCTTTCTCACAGGGGAATTCACCCCTCCACTTT. The chain carries TRBV6-1 and TRBJ1-6; 7 bases align to TRBD1. The germline gives CDR1 MNHNS, CDR2 SASEGT. The CDR3 has 16 amino acids. After removal of 2 bases from V and 7 bases from J, the junction contained 8 bases not matched to a gene.

The rearrangement joins TRBV6-5 to TRBJ1-1; D possibly corresponds to TRBD1 (6 bases). Germline lookup yields CDR1 MNHEY and CDR2 SVGAGI. CDR3 length: 13 residues. Trimming removed 7 bases at V and 1 base at J, with 10 bases between. The CDR3 coding sequence is TGTGCCAGCATTACAGGGAGGAACACTGAAGCTTTCTTT. This sequence encodes CASITGRNTEAFF.

The chain recombines TRBV30 with TRBJ1-4; 8 positions match TRBD1. From germline, CDR1 is GTSNPN and CDR2 SVGIG (reference sequence). This CDR3 is built from 17 residues. Trimming removed 3 bases from V and 7 bases from J; junction bases left unmatched: 16. The CDR3 reads CAWSPQGAGDYGEKLFF. The DNA for the CDR3 is TGTGCCTGGAGCCCCCAGGGGGCAGGGGACTACGGTGAAAAACTGTTTTTT. Looking up the rest from reference TRBV30 and TRBJ1-4 gives the full variable domain: SQTIHQWPATLVQPVGSPLSLECTVEGTSNPNLYWYRQAAGRGLQLLFYSVGIGQISSEVPQNLSASRPQDRQFILSSKKLLLSDSGFYLCAWSPQGAGDYGEKLFFGSGTQLSVL.

The chain carries TRBV5-1 and TRBJ2-4; 8 bases are shared with TRBD1. The V gene end was trimmed by 0 bases and the J gene end by 0 bases; junction bases not matched to a gene: 2. The length of the CDR3 is 16 residues. Germline CDR1 and CDR2: SGHRS and YFSETQ. The CDR3 spells CASSLVTGVAKNIQYF. For the CDR3, the DNA is TGCGCCAGCAGCTTGGTGACAGGGGTAGCCAAAAACATTCAGTACTTC. Variable domain in full (rest from reference TRBV5-1 and TRBJ2-4): KAGVTQTPRYLIKTRGQQVTLSCSPISGHRSVSWYQQTPGQGLQFLFEYFSETQRNKGNFPGRFSGRQFSNSRSEMNVSTLELGDSALYLCASSLVTGVAKNIQYFGAGTRLSVL.

V and J are TRBV20-1 and TRBJ2-2, with D possibly TRBD2 on 5 matching bases. Germline V CDR1 and CDR2: DFQATT, SNEGSKA (reference sequence). Trimming stripped 3 bases from V and 3 bases from J, with 8 bases between. This CDR3 has 13 residues. This CDR3 is CSASGEYTGELFF. CDR3 sequence (DNA): TGCAGTGCTAGTGGGGAGTACACCGGGGAGCTGTTTTTT.

The chain uses TRBV7-2 and TRBJ1-3; D might be TRBD1 (5 bases). Trimming left V 5 bases short and J 5 bases short, with 13 bases between. The CDR3 totals 14 residues. CDR1 is SGHTA and CDR2 is FQGNSA in the germline V gene. The CDR3 protein is CASSPTDKRNTIYF. The CDR3 DNA reads TGTGCCAGCAGCCCCACGGACAAGAGAAACACCATATATTTT.

The rearrangement links TRBV12-3 or TRBV12-4 to TRBJ1-4; D gene ambiguous. Trimming pared 3 bases from V and 8 bases from J, leaving 10 bases between. The CDR3 spans 13 residues. Written as DNA, the CDR3 is TGTGCCAGCAGTTTTAAAGGGAACGAAAAACTGTTTTTT. Its protein product is CASSFKGNEKLFF.

This chain links TRBV11-3 with TRBJ2-1; 8 positions agree with TRBD1. CDR1 and CDR2 (germline): SGHNT, YENEEA. With 4 bases clipped from V and 7 bases from J, the junction kept 12 bases outside the gene matches. The CDR3 is 16 amino acids. CDR3 residues: CASSSPGAGGRNEQFF. In nucleotides, the CDR3 is TGTGCCAGCAGCTCCCCTGGCGCAGGGGGCAGGAATGAGCAGTTCTTC.

Concerning this clone: Distinct nucleotide sequences in the sample also encode this CDR3. The gene calls are TRBV28 and TRBJ2-1; no reliable D call. V lost 3 bases, J lost 0 bases, and 3 bases lay in between. Germline V gene data show CDR1 as MDHEN and CDR2 as SYDVKM. The CDR3 covers 13 residues. Here the CDR3 reads CASSLGSYNEQFF. The CDR3 DNA is TGTGCCAGCAGTTTGGGCTCCTACAATGAGCAGTTCTTC. Together with reference TRBV28 and TRBJ2-1, the CDR3 gives the full variable domain: DVKVTQSSRYLVKRTGEKVFLECVQDMDHENMFWYRQDPGLGLRLIYFSYDVKMKEKGDIPEGYSVSREKKERFSLILESASTNQTSMYLCASSLGSYNEQFFGPGTRLTVL.

J is TRBJ2-1 and V is TRBV2; D possibly corresponds to TRBD1 (6 bases). The CDR3 spans 15 residues. The V end lost 4 bases, the J end lost 3 bases, and 13 bases lay between the germline ends. Germline CDR1 is SNHLY and CDR2 is FYNNEI. CDR3 residues: CASSGGLARYNEQFF. The CDR3 nucleotides are TGTGCCAGCAGTGGGGGGCTAGCCCGCTACAATGAGCAGTTCTTC.